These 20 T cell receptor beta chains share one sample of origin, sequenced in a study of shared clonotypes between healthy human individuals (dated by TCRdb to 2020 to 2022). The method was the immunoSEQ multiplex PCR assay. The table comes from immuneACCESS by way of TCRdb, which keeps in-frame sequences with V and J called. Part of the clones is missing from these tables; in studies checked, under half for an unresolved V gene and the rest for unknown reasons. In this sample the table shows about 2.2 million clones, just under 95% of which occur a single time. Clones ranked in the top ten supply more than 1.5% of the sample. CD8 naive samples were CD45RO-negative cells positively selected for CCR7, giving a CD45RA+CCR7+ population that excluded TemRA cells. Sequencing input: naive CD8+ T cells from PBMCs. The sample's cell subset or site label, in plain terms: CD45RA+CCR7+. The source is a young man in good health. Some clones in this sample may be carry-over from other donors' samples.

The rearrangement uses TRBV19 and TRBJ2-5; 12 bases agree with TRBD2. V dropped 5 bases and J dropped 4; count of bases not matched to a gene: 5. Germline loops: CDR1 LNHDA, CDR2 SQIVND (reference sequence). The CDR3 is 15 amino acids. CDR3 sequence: CASSPMGLAGETQYF. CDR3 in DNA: TGTGCCAGTAGTCCCATGGGACTAGCGGGAGAGACCCAGTACTTC. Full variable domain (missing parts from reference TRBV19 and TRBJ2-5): DGGITQSPKYLFRKEGQNVTLSCEQNLNHDAMYWYRQDPGQGLRLIYYSQIVNDFQKGDIAEGYSVSREKKESFPLTVTSAQKNPTAFYLCASSPMGLAGETQYFGPGTRLLVL.

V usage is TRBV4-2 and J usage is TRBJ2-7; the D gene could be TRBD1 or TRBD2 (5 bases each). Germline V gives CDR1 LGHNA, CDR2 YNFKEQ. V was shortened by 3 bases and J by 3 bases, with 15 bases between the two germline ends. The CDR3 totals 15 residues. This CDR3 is CASSQTTRVGYEQYF. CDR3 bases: TGTGCCAGCAGCCAGACTACCAGGGTCGGCTACGAGCAGTACTTC.

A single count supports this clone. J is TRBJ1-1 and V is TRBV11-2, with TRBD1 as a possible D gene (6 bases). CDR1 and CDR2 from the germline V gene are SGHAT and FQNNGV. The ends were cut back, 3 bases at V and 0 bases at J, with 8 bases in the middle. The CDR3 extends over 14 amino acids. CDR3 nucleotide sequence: TGTGCCAGCAGCTTTACAGGGCTGAACACTGAAGCTTTCTTT. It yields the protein CASSFTGLNTEAFF.

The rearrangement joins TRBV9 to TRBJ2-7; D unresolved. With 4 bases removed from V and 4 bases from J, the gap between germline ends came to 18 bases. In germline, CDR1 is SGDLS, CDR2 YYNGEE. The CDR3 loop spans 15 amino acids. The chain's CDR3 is CASSPSVRGSYEQYF. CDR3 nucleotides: TGTGCCAGCAGCCCATCGGTCAGAGGAAGTTACGAGCAGTACTTC.

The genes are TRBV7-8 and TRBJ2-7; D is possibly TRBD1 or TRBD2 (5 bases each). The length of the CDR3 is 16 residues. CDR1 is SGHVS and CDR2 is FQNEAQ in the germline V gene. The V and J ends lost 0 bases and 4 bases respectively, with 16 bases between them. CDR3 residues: CASSLAWPRGIYEQYF. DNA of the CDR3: TGTGCCAGCAGCTTAGCCTGGCCGAGGGGAATTTACGAGCAGTACTTC.

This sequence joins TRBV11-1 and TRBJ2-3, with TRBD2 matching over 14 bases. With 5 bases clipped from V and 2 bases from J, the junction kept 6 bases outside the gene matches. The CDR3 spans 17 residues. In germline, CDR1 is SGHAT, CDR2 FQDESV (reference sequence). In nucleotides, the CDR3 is TGTGCCAGCAGCCCACGACTAGCGGGAGGGTACACAGATACGCAGTATTTT. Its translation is CASSPRLAGGYTDTQYF.

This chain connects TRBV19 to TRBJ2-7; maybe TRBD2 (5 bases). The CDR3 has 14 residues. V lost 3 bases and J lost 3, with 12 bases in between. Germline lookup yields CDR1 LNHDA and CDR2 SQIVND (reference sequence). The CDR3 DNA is TGTGCCAGTAGTATCAGTCTAGCCCTCTACGAGCAGTACTTC. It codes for CASSISLALYEQYF. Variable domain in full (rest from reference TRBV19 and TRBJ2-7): DGGITQSPKYLFRKEGQNVTLSCEQNLNHDAMYWYRQDPGQGLRLIYYSQIVNDFQKGDIAEGYSVSREKKESFPLTVTSAQKNPTAFYLCASSISLALYEQYFGPGTRLTVT.

The CDR3 loop is CASSPENNNEQFF. CDR3 coding DNA: TGTGCCAGCAGCCCCGAGAACAACAATGAGCAGTTCTTC. V usage is TRBV5-4 and J usage is TRBJ2-1, with unresolved D. The CDR3 covers 13 residues. V gave up 4 bases and J gave up 5 bases, with 10 bases separating them. Germline CDR1 is SGHNT and CDR2 is YYREEE (reference sequence).

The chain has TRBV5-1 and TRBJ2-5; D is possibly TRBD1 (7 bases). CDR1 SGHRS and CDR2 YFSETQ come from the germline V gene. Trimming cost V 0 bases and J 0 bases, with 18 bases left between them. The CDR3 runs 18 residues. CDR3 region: CASSLASGGQLYQETQYF. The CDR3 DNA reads TGCGCCAGCAGCTTGGCCTCCGGGGGACAGCTGTACCAAGAGACCCAGTACTTC. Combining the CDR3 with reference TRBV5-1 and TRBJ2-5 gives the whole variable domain KAGVTQTPRYLIKTRGQQVTLSCSPISGHRSVSWYQQTPGQGLQFLFEYFSETQRNKGNFPGRFSGRQFSNSRSEMNVSTLELGDSALYLCASSLASGGQLYQETQYFGPGTRLLVL.

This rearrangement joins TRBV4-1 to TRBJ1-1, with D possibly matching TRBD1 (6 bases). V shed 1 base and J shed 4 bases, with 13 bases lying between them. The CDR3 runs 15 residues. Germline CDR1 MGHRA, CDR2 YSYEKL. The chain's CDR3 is CASSQVWGAATEAFF. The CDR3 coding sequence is TGCGCCAGCAGCCAAGTATGGGGGGCTGCCACTGAAGCTTTCTTT.

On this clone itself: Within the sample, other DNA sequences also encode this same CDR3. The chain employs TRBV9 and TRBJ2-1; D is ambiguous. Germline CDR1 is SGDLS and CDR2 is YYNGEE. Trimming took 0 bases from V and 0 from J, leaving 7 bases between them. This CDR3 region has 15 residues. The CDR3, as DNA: TGTGCCAGCAGCGTAGAGGGCCACTCCTACAATGAGCAGTTCTTC. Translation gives CASSVEGHSYNEQFF.

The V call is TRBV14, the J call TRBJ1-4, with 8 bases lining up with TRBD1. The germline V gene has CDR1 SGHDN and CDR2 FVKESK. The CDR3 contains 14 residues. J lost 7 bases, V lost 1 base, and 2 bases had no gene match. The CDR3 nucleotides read TGTGCCAGCAGCCAAGGCAGGGGGCGTGAAAAACTGTTTTTT. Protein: CASSQGRGREKLFF.

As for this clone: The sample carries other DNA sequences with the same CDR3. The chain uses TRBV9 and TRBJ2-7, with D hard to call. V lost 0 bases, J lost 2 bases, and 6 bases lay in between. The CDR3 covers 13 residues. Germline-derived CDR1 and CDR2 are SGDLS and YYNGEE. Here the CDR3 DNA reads TGTGCCAGCAGCGTAGGCGAGGCCTACGAGCAGTACTTC. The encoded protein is CASSVGEAYEQYF.

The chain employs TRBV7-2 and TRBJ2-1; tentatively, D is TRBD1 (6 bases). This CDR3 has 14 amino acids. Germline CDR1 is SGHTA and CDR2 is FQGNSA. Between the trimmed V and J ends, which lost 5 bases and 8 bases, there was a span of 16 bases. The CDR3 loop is CASSLPPQGDEQFF. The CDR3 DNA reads TGTGCCAGCAGCCTCCCACCACAGGGCGATGAGCAGTTCTTC.

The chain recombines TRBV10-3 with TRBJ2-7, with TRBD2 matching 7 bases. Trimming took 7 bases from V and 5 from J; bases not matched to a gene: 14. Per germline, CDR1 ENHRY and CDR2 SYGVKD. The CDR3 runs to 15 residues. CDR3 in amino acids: CAIKAKRDLGDEQYF. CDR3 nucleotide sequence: TGTGCCATCAAGGCGAAGCGGGATCTCGGTGACGAGCAGTACTTC.

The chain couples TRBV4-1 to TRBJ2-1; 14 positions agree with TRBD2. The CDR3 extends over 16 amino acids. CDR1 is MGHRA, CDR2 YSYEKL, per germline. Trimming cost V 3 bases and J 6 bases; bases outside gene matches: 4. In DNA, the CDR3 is TGCGCCAGCAGCCACCCTGGGACTAGCGGGAGCAATGAGCAGTTCTTC. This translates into CASSHPGTSGSNEQFF.

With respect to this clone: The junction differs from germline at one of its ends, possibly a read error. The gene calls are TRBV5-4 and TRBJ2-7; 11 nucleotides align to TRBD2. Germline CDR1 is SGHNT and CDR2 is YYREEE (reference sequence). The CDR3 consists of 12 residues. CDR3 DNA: TGTGCCAGCAGCTCTTATAGCGGGAGGGCCCACTTC. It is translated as CASSSYSGRAHF.

CDR3 in amino acids: CASSWEFPASYNEQFF. CDR3 DNA: TGTGCCAGCAGTTGGGAGTTCCCGGCCTCCTACAATGAGCAGTTCTTC. This rearrangement joins TRBV27 to TRBJ2-1; weak D call: TRBD2 (5 bases). Germline-derived CDR1 and CDR2 are MNHEY and SMNVEV (reference sequence). V gave up 4 bases and J gave up 0 bases, with 13 bases separating them. The CDR3 contains 16 residues.

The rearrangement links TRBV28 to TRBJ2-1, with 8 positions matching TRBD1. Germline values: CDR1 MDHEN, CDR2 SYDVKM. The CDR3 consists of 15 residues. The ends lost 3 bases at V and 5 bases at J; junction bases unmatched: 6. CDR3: CASSFRRDRNNEQFF. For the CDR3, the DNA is TGTGCCAGCAGTTTCCGCCGGGACAGGAACAATGAGCAGTTCTTC.

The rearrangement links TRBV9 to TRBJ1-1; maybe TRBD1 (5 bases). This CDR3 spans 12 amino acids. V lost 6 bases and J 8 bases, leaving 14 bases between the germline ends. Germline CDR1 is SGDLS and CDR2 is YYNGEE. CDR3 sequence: CASNAGAGEAFF. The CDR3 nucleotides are TGTGCCAGCAATGCTGGGGCAGGAGAAGCTTTCTTT. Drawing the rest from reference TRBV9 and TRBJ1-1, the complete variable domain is DSGVTQTPKHLITATGQRVTLRCSPRSGDLSVYWYQQSLDQGLQFLIQYYNGEERAKGNILERFSAQQFPDLHSELNLSSLELGDSALYFCASNAGAGEAFFGQGTRLTVV.